This record covers a single T cell receptor (beta chain). Its target is not known. PCR amplification relied on 60 Vbeta primers (plus 13 Jbeta primers). Repertoires were generated with immunoSEQ multiplex PCR, while TCRdb's copy carries only in-frame clones and drops some. This sample lists fewer than 100,000 clones; its ten largest clones have 3% to 4%. From germline, CDR1 is SGHAT and CDR2 FQDESV (reference sequence). The CDR3 extends over 14 amino acids. With 4 bases clipped from V and 5 bases from J, the junction kept 7 bases outside the gene matches. The record originates from a study of cytomegalovirus exposure and HLA in healthy donors. Points from the study as a whole: Some highly shared sequence variants likely arose as a pipeline artifact.

The sequence was collected from a young man in good health and CMV-seropositive. The specimen was PBMCs. The chain uses TRBV11-1 and TRBJ2-5; TRBD2 matches 7 bases. DNA of the CDR3: TGTGCCAGCAGCTGGGGGGGGACTATCGAGACCCAGTACTTC. Residues: CASSWGGTIETQYF.